This TCR beta chain stems from a study of blood T cell repertoires in COVID-19. From germline, CDR1 is SGDLS and CDR2 YYNGEE. This CDR3 spans 12 amino acids. The germline V and J ends were trimmed by 3 bases and 5 bases, with 8 bases remaining between them. TCRdb's copy holds only in-frame clones and misses some; the assay was immunoSEQ multiplex PCR. The sample records 250,000 or so clones, about 87% being singletons. The sequence was collected from a middle-aged woman who had been exposed to COVID-19. The sample comprised PBMCs or T cells enriched from blood (not recorded which). The chain couples TRBV9 to TRBJ1-2; maybe TRBD1 (5 bases). The CDR3 region is CASSATEYGYTF. CDR3 coding DNA: TGTGCCAGCAGCGCGACAGAATATGGCTACACCTTC.